The rows below give T cell receptor beta chains drawn from one sample of a study of cytomegalovirus exposure and HLA in healthy donors. Here immunoSEQ multiplex PCR was the method, and the copy in TCRdb shows in-frame clones only, minus some. The sample records some 97,000 clones, 75% to 85% being singletons. Sequencing used PBMCs. The origin of the receptors is a woman in her late teens or twenties in good health and CMV-seronegative. The CDR3 runs from the conserved cysteine through the conserved F or W. The D gene is left open where the match is weak. Size is stated for part of the rows, as once, few or many counts, or as a class when the clone is expanded.

TGTGCCAGCAGCCCAACCTTGACAGGGGTCGCGAACACCGGGGAGCTGTTTTTT	CASSPTLTGVANTGELFF	.	TRBV27	TRBD1	TRBJ2-2
TGTGCCAGCAGTGTGGGGGCGGCTCCTAGCACAGATACGCAGTATTTT	CASSVGAAPSTDTQYF	.	TRBV13	.	TRBJ2-3
TGCGCCAGCAGCCTAGGGGATTCTAGAAACATTCAGTACTTC	CASSLGDSRNIQYF	.	TRBV4-3	.	TRBJ2-4
TGTGCCAGCAGTGGACAGGGAGATTCACCCCTCCACTTT	CASSGQGDSPLHF	.	TRBV6-5	TRBD1	TRBJ1-6
TGTGCCAGCAGCTTAGCTGGGACTACGGACTTC	CASSLAGTTDF	few	TRBV7-2	TRBD2	TRBJ2-5
TGTGCCAGCAGACTCGACAATCAGCCCCAGCATTTT	CASRLDNQPQHF	.	TRBV28	.	TRBJ1-5
TGTGCCAGCTCACCGGCGGAGGACATTCAGTACTTC	CASSPAEDIQYF	.	TRBV18	.	TRBJ2-4
TGTGCCAGTGGGCGGGGATACCCCTACGAGCAGTACTTC	CASGRGYPYEQYF	.	TRBV27	.	TRBJ2-7
TGTGCCAGCAACACCCGGACAGGGAAGAATTCACCCCTCCACTTT	CASNTRTGKNSPLHF	.	TRBV27	TRBD1	TRBJ1-6
TGTGCCAGCAGCTTAGGGCTAGTTCGTGAGCAGTTCTTC	CASSLGLVREQFF	.	TRBV7-2	.	TRBJ2-1
TGTGCCAGCAGCTTAAATAGCTTAGTAGGCTATGGCTACACCTTC	CASSLNSLVGYGYTF	.	TRBV7-8	.	TRBJ1-2
TGTTCCAGCAGCTTAGTGCGTGCGGCCCGCGCGGAGCCCCAGCATTTT	CSSSLVRAARAEPQHF	once	TRBV7-9	.	TRBJ1-5
TGTGCCAGCAGCCCGAGGACTAGCGGGGGTGCTGAGACCCAGTACTTC	CASSPRTSGGAETQYF	.	TRBV7-2	TRBD2	TRBJ2-5
TGTGCCTGGAGTGTGGGGGGACAGGGGAGCTTC	CAWSVGGQGSF	.	TRBV30	TRBD1	TRBJ2-7
TGTGCCAGCAGGCCGGACAGGGGAGGGGAAAAACTGTTTTTT	CASRPDRGGEKLFF	few	TRBV2	TRBD1	TRBJ1-4
TGTGCCAGCAGTCGGGGACAGGCGCCCTACAATGAGCAGTTCTTC	CASSRGQAPYNEQFF	.	TRBV27	TRBD1	TRBJ2-1
TGTGCCAGCAGCTCCCCTTCGCAGGTTAACACTGAAGCTTTCTTT	CASSSPSQVNTEAFF	.	TRBV7-8	.	TRBJ1-1
TGCGCCAGCAGCTTAGGGGACAGGGGGACGTTGTCACCCCTCCACTTT	CASSLGDRGTLSPLHF	.	TRBV5-1	TRBD1	TRBJ1-6
TGTGCCAGCAGCCGGGGACAGGGGGCCTCCTACGAGCAGTACTTC	CASSRGQGASYEQYF	.	TRBV14	TRBD1	TRBJ2-7
TGTGCCAGTAGTATGGGGCAGGGGACCCCCTACGAGCAGTACTTC	CASSMGQGTPYEQYF	.	TRBV19	.	TRBJ2-7
TGTGCCAGCAGGGCCCGACAGGGACAACAGCCCCAGCATTTT	CASRARQGQQPQHF	.	TRBV6-1	TRBD1	TRBJ1-5
TGTGCCAGCTCACGGCTGTTTCAAACCCAAGAGACCCAGTACTTC	CASSRLFQTQETQYF	.	TRBV18	.	TRBJ2-5